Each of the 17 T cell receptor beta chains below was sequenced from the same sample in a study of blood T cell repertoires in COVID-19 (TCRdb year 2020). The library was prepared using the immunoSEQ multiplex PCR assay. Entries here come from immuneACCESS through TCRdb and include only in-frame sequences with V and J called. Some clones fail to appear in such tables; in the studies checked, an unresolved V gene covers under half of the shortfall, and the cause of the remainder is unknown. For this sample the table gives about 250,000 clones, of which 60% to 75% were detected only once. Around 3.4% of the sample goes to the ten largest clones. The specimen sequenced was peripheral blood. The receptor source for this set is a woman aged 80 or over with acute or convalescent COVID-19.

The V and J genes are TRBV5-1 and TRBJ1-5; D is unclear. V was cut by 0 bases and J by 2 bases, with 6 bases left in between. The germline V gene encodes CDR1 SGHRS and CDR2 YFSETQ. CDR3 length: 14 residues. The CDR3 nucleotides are TGCGCCAGCAGCTTGGATGTAGGCAATCAGCCCCAGCATTTT. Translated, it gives CASSLDVGNQPQHF.

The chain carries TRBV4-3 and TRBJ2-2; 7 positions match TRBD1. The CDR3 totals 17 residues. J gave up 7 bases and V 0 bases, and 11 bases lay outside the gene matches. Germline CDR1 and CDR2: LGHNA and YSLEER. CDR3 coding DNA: TGCGCCAGCAGCCAAGAAGAGTGGGACAGAGGAGGCGGGGAGCTGTTTTTT. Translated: CASSQEEWDRGGGELFF.

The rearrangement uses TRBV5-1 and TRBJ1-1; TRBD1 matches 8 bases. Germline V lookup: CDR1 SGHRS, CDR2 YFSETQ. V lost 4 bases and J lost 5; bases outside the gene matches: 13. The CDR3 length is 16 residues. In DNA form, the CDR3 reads TGCGCCAGCAGCCTGCAAGGGACAGGTCTTAGGACTGAAGCTTTCTTT. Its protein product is CASSLQGTGLRTEAFF. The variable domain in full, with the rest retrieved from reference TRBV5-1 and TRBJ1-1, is KAGVTQTPRYLIKTRGQQVTLSCSPISGHRSVSWYQQTPGQGLQFLFEYFSETQRNKGNFPGRFSGRQFSNSRSEMNVSTLELGDSALYLCASSLQGTGLRTEAFFGQGTRLTVV.

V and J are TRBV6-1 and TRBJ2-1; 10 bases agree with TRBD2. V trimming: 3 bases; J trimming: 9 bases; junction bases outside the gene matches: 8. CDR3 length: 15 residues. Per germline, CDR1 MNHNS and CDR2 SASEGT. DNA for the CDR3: TGTGCCAGCAGTGAGCTAGCGGGAGTAATTGGTGAGCAGTTCTTC. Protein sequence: CASSELAGVIGEQFF.

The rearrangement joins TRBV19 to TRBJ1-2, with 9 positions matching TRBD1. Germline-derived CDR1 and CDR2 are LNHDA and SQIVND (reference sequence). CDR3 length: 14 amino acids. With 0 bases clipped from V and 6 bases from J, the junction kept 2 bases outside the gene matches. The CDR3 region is CASSIEDRGNGYTF. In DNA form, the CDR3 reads TGTGCCAGTAGTATAGAGGACAGGGGCAATGGCTACACCTTC.

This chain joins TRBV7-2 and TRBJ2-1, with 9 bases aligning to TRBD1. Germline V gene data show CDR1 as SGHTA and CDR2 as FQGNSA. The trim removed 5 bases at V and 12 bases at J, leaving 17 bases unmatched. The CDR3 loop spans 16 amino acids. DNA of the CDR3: TGTGCCAGCAGCCCCACCCTCTCCTCGGGACAGGGCGGGCAGTTCTTC. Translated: CASSPTLSSGQGGQFF.

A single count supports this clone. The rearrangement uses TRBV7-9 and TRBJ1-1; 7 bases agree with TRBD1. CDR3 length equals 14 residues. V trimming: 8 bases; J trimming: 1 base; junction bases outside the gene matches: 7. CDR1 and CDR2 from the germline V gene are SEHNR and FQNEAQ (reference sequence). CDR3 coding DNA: TGTGCCAGCCGTCCGGACAGGCAGAACACTGAAGCTTTCTTT. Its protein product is CASRPDRQNTEAFF.

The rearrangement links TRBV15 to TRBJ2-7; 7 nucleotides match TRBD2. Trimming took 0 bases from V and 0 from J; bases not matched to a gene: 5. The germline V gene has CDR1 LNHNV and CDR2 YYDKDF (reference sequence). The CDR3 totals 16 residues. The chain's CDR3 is CATSREGGGSSYEQYF. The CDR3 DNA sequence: TGTGCCACCAGCAGAGAAGGCGGGGGTAGCTCCTACGAGCAGTACTTC.

For the CDR3, the DNA is TGTGCCAGCAGTGACGGGGGTATAGTGGCGAACACTGAAGCTTTCTTT. Translation gives CASSDGGIVANTEAFF. This chain connects TRBV6-1 to TRBJ1-1; TRBD1 might be the D (5 bases). Trimming took 3 bases from V and 1 from J, leaving 15 bases between them. The CDR3 totals 16 residues. In germline, CDR1 is MNHNS, CDR2 SASEGT.

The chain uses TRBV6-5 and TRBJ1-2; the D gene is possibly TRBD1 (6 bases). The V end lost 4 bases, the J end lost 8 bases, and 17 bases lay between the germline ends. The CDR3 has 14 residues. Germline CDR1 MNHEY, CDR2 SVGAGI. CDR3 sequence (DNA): TGTGCCAGCAGTTCAACACAGGGATCCGGGGGCTACACCTTC. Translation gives CASSSTQGSGGYTF.

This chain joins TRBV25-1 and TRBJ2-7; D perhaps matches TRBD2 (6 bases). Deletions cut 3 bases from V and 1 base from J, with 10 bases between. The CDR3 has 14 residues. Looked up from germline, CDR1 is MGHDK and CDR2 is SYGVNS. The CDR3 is CASSEEGLSYEQYF. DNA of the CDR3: TGTGCCAGCAGTGAGGAGGGCCTTTCCTACGAGCAGTACTTC.

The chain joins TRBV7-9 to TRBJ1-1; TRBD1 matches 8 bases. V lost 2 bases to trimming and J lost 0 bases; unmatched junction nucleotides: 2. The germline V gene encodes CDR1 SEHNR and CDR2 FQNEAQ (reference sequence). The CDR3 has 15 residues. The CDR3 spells CASSLQGAVNTEAFF. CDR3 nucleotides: TGTGCCAGCAGCTTACAGGGGGCCGTGAACACTGAAGCTTTCTTT.

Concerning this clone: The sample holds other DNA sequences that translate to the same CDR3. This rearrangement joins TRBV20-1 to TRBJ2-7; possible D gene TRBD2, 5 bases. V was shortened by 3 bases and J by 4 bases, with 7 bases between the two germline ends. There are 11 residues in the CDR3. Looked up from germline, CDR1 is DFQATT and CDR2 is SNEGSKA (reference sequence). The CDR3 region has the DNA TGCAGTGCTAGCGGGGATTACGAGCAGTACTTC. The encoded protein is CSASGDYEQYF.

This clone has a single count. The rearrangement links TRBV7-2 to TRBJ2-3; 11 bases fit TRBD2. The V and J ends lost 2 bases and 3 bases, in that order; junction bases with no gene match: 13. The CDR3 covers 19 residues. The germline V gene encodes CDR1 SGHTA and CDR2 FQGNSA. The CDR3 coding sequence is TGTGCCAGCAGCTTAAAATCCCTAGCGGGGGGAAAGTTGACAGATACGCAGTATTTT. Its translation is CASSLKSLAGGKLTDTQYF.

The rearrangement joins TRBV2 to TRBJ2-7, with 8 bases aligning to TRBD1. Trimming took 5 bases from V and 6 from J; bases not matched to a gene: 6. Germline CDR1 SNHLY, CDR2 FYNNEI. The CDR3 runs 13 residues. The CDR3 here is CASSPTGGGEQYF. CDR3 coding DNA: TGTGCCAGCAGTCCTACAGGGGGAGGCGAGCAGTACTTC.

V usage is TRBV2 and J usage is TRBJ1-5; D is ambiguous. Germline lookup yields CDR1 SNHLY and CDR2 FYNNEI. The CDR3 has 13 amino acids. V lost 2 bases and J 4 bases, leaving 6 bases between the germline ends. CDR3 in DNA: TGTGCCAGCAGTGAACTACTGAATCAGCCCCAGCATTTT. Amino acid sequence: CASSELLNQPQHF.

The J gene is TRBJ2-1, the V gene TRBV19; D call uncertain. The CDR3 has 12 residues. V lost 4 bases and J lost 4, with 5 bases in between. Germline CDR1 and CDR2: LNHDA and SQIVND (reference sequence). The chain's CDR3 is CASSNSYNEQFF. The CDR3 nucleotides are TGTGCCAGTAGTAACTCTTACAATGAGCAGTTCTTC.